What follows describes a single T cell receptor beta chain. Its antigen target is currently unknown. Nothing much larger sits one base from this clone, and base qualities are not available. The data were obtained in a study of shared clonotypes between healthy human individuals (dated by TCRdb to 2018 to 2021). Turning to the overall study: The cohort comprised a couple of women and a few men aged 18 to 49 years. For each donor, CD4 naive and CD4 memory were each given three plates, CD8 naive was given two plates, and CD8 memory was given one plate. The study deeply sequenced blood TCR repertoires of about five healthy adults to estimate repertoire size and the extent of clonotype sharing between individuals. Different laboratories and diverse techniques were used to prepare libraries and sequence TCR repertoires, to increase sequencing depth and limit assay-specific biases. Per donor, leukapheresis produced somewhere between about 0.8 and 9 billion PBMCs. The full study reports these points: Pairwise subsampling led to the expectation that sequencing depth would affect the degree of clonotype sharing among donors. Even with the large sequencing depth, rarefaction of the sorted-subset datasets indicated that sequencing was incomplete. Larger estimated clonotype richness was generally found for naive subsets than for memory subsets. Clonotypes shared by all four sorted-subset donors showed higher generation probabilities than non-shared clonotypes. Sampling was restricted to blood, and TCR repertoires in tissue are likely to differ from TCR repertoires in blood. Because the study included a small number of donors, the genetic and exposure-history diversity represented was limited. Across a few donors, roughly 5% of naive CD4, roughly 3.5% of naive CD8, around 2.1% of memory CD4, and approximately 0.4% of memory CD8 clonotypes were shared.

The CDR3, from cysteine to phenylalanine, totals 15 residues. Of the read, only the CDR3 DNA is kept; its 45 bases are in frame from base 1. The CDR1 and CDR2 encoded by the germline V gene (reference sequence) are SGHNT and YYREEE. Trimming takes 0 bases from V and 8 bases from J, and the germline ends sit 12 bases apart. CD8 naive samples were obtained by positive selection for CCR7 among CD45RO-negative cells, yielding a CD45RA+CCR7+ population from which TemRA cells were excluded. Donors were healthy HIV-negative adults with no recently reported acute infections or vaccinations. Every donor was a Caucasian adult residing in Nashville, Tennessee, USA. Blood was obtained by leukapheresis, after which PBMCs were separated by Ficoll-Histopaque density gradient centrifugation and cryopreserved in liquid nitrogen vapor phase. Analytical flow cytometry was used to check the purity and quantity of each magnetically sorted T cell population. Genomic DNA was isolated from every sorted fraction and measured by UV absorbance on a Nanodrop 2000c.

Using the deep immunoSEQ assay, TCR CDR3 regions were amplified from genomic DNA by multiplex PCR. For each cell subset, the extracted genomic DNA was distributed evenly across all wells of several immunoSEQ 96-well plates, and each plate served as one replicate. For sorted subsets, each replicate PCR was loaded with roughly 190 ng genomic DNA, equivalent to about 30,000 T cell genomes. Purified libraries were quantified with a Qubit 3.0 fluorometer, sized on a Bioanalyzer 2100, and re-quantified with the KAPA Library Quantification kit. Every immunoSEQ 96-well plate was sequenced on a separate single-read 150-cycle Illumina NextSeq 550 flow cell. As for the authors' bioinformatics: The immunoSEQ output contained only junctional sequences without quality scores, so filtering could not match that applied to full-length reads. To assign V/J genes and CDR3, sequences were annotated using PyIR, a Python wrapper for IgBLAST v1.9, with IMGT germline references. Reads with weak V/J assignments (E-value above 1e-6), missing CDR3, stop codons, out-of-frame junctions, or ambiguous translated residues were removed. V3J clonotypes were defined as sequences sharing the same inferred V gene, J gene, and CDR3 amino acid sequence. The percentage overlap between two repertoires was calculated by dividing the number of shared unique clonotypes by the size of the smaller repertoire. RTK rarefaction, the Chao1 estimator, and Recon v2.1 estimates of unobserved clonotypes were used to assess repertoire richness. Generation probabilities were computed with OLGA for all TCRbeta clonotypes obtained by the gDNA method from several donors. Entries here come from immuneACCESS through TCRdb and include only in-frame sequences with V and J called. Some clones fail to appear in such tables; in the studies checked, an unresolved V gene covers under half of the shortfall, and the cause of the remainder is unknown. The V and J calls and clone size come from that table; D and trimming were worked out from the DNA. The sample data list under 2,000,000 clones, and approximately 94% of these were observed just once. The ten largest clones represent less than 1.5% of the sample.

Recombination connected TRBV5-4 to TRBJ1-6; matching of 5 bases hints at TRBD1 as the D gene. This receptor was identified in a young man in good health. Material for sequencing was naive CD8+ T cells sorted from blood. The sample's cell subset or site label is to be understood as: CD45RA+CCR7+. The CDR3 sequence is CASSLVQGGDSPLHF. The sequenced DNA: TGTGCCAGCAGCTTGGTCCAGGGCGGCGATTCACCCCTCCACTTT. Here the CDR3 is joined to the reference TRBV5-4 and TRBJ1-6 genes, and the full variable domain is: ETGVTQSPTHLIKTRGQQVTLRCSSQSGHNTVSWYQQALGQGPQFIFQYYREEENGRGNFPPRFSGLQFPNYSSELNVNALELDDSALYLCASSLVQGGDSPLHFGNGTRLTVT.